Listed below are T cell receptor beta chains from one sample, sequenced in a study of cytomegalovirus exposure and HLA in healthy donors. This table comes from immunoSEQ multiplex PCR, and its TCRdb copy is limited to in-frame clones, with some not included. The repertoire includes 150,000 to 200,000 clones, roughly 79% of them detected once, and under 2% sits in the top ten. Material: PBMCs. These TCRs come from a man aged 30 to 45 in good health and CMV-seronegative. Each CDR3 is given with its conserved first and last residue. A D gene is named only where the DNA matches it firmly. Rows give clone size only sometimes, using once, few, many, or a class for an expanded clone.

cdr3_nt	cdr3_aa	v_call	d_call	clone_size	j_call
TGTGCCTGCCCGACTAGCGGGAGGTTCAATGAGCAGTTCTTC	CACPTSGRFNEQFF	TRBV30	TRBD2	.	TRBJ2-1
TGTGCCAGCAATTCCGCGAACACCGGGGAGCTGTTTTTT	CASNSANTGELFF	TRBV6-1	.	.	TRBJ2-2
TGTGCCACCAGCAGAGCGACAGGATCAGAAGCTTTCTTT	CATSRATGSEAFF	TRBV15	.	.	TRBJ1-1
TGTGCCTGGAGTGTAGCACTTTTTAATTCACCCCTCCACTTT	CAWSVALFNSPLHF	TRBV30	.	few	TRBJ1-6
TGTGCCAGCAGTTTCCAACCCCGGCTAGCGGACAACACCGGGGAGCTGTTTTTT	CASSFQPRLADNTGELFF	TRBV28	TRBD2	.	TRBJ2-2
TGTGCCAGCAGCCATCTGGACAGGGGGTCAGATACGCAGTATTTT	CASSHLDRGSDTQYF	TRBV9	TRBD1	.	TRBJ2-3
TGTGCCAGCAGCTTAAGGGGGTTTCGAGGCGGCACCGGGGAGCTGTTTTTT	CASSLRGFRGGTGELFF	TRBV7-2	.	.	TRBJ2-2
TGTGCCAGCAGCGTAGCGACGGGAAGCACAGATACGCAGTATTTT	CASSVATGSTDTQYF	TRBV9	.	.	TRBJ2-3
TGTGCCGGCACAGGGATTCCCTACGAGCAGTACTTC	CAGTGIPYEQYF	TRBV30	.	few	TRBJ2-7
TGCAGTGCTAGAGCAGGCTATGAGCAGTTCTTC	CSARAGYEQFF	TRBV20-1	.	.	TRBJ2-1
TGTGCCAGCAGTCCGGACAGGGTTGGTCAGCCCCAGCATTTT	CASSPDRVGQPQHF	TRBV27	TRBD1	.	TRBJ1-5
TGCAGCGTTGAAGCGGCAGGGTGGGCGAACACTGAAGCTTTCTTT	CSVEAAGWANTEAFF	TRBV29-1	.	.	TRBJ1-1
TGTGCCAGCAGCCTAGGGACTAGCGGATACGAGCAGTACTTC	CASSLGTSGYEQYF	TRBV9	TRBD2	once	TRBJ2-7
TGTGCCAGCAGCATCGTGACCTCAGGTCTCACTGAAGCTTTCTTT	CASSIVTSGLTEAFF	TRBV7-8	.	.	TRBJ1-1
TGTGCCAGCAGTTTATACCGGGACAGGAACACTGAAGCTTTCTTT	CASSLYRDRNTEAFF	TRBV27	TRBD1	.	TRBJ1-1
TGTGCCAGCAGCCAGACAGGGACATACGAGCAGTACTTC	CASSQTGTYEQYF	TRBV14	TRBD1	few	TRBJ2-7
TGTGCCAGCAGCTTGGCATACAGGGGTTCTCATGGCTACACCTTC	CASSLAYRGSHGYTF	TRBV5-5	TRBD1	few	TRBJ1-2
TGTGCCAGCAGCCAACGACAGTCTGGGGCCAACGTCCTGACTTTC	CASSQRQSGANVLTF	TRBV4-2	.	.	TRBJ2-6
TGCAGTGCCATAGCCACTGAAGCTTTCTTT	CSAIATEAFF	TRBV20-1	.	once	TRBJ1-1
TGCGCCAGCCGGACCGGGACAGTTAATGAAAAACTGTTTTTT	CASRTGTVNEKLFF	TRBV4-1	TRBD1	few	TRBJ1-4
TGCGCCAGCAGCTTGGAACAGGGCTCTGGAAACACCATATATTTT	CASSLEQGSGNTIYF	TRBV5-1	.	once	TRBJ1-3
TGTGCCAGTAGACAGTACAATCAGCCCCAGCATTTT	CASRQYNQPQHF	TRBV19	.	.	TRBJ1-5
TGTGCCAGTAGTATAGTCCCCGGCTCCTACAATGAGCAGTTCTTC	CASSIVPGSYNEQFF	TRBV19	.	.	TRBJ2-1
TGTGCCTGGGAGAGGGCTGGGCTTAAAAACATTCAGTACTTC	CAWERAGLKNIQYF	TRBV30	.	.	TRBJ2-4
TGTGCCAGCAGTGAACCCGGGGATTTCTACGAGCAGTACTTC	CASSEPGDFYEQYF	TRBV2	.	once	TRBJ2-7
TGTGCCAGCAGTTTGCAAGGCGGCATGAACACTGAAGCTTTCTTT	CASSLQGGMNTEAFF	TRBV27	.	.	TRBJ1-1
TGTGCCAGCAGCCTAAACCCGACAGGCCCCTACGAGCAGTACTTC	CASSLNPTGPYEQYF	TRBV11-2	.	.	TRBJ2-7
TGTGCCAGCATCATCAAAGGAGGTAGCGGCTACGAGCAGTACTTC	CASIIKGGSGYEQYF	TRBV6-1	.	once	TRBJ2-7
TGCGCCAGCCAACGAGGGGGGGGTTACAATGAGCAGTTCTTC	CASQRGGGYNEQFF	TRBV5-1	.	few	TRBJ2-1
TGTGCCAGCAGTACACTACAGGCTGGGCAAGAGACCCAGTACTTC	CASSTLQAGQETQYF	TRBV27	.	.	TRBJ2-5
TGTGCCTGGTTCCCCAAGCCCGGCTATGGCTACACCTTC	CAWFPKPGYGYTF	TRBV30	.	.	TRBJ1-2
TGTGCCAGCAGCCAATTAGAACAGCAAGAGACCCAGTACTTC	CASSQLEQQETQYF	TRBV16	.	.	TRBJ2-5
TGTGCCAGTAGTGGGGCTATAACCCGGGCCAACGTCCTGACTTTC	CASSGAITRANVLTF	TRBV19	.	few	TRBJ2-6
TGTGCCAGCAGCGATCCGACAGGGGGCTTCTACGAGCAGTACTTC	CASSDPTGGFYEQYF	TRBV28	TRBD1	.	TRBJ2-7
TGCGCCAGCAGCTTGGTGACTCAAACAGATACGCAGTATTTT	CASSLVTQTDTQYF	TRBV5-1	.	.	TRBJ2-3
TGTGCCAGCATGGTGGCGGTCTATGGCTACACCTTC	CASMVAVYGYTF	TRBV6-1	.	.	TRBJ1-2